The 23 T cell receptor beta chains given below trace back to one sample, sequenced in a study of sequential checkpoint blockade in melanoma. Treatment defined: randomized to nivolumab then ipilimumab (arm A) or the reverse (arm B). TCRdb's copy holds only in-frame clones and misses some; the assay was immunoSEQ multiplex PCR. The sample yields about 3,400 clones, 20% to 25% seen once. Sequencing used tumor tissue (inferred from file names), obtained from a patient given nivolumab and ipilimumab in sequence. Receptors originate from a human donor with melanoma.

In its sample, this clone ranks as medium-sized. In DNA form, the CDR3 reads TGTGCCAGCAGCTTCGGACCGATCACAGATACGCAGTATTTT. This gives the protein CASSFGPITDTQYF. V usage is TRBV11-3 and J usage is TRBJ2-3; D not resolved. CDR1 is SGHNT and CDR2 is YENEEA in the germline V gene. The CDR3 is 14 amino acids. Trimming shortened V by 3 bases and J by 2 bases, and 9 bases separated the two germline ends.

This clone is medium-sized by share. The rearrangement links TRBV11-3 to TRBJ1-6, with D unclear. The CDR3 has 14 amino acids. The ends were cut back, 5 bases at V and 5 bases at J, with 10 bases in the middle. Germline V gene lookup returns CDR1 SGHNT and CDR2 YENEEA. For the CDR3, the DNA is TGTGCCAGCAGCGTCGGACGGAATAATTCACCCCTCCACTTT. It encodes CASSVGRNNSPLHF.

By share, this clone ranks as medium-sized (0.01 to 0.1%). V gene TRBV4-1 combines with J gene TRBJ2-7; D is unclear. Trimming shortened V by 0 bases and J by 0 bases, and 9 bases separated the two germline ends. Germline CDR1 MGHRA, CDR2 YSYEKL. This CDR3 contains 15 residues. The CDR3 nucleotides are TGCGCCAGCAGCCAAGATGGTAGAAGCTCCTACGAGCAGTACTTC. Translating gives CASSQDGRSSYEQYF.

This clone was observed many times. This chain links TRBV11-3 with TRBJ2-7, with D perhaps TRBD2 (6 bases). V was pared by 0 bases and J by 1 base, with 7 bases between. This CDR3 comprises 14 residues. Germline CDR1 is SGHNT and CDR2 is YENEEA. The CDR3 reads CASSLDGGSYEQYF. The DNA for the CDR3 is TGTGCCAGCAGCTTAGATGGAGGGTCCTACGAGCAGTACTTC. Based on the CDR3 plus reference TRBV11-3 and TRBJ2-7, the full variable domain is EAGVVQSPRYKIIEKKQPVAFWCNPISGHNTLYWYLQNLGQGPELLIRYENEEAVDDSQLPKDRFSAERLKGVDSTLKIQPAELGDSAVYLCASSLDGGSYEQYFGPGTRLTVT.

The J gene is TRBJ1-5, the V gene TRBV28, with D uncertain. The germline gives CDR1 MDHEN, CDR2 SYDVKM. V lost 8 bases, J lost 4 bases, and 9 bases lay in between. This CDR3 contains 12 residues. DNA of the CDR3: TGTGCCAGCCGTTGGGTGAATCAGCCCCAGCATTTT. It yields the protein CASRWVNQPQHF.

The chain is built from TRBV5-1 and TRBJ2-5, with TRBD1 identical over 8 bases. CDR1 is SGHRS and CDR2 is YFSETQ in the germline V gene. The CDR3 runs 15 residues. V lost 4 bases, J lost 3 bases, and 8 bases stayed unmatched. The CDR3 loop reads CASSLEEDREETQYF. For the CDR3, the DNA is TGCGCCAGCAGCCTGGAAGAGGACAGGGAAGAGACCCAGTACTTC.

V and J are TRBV19 and TRBJ1-1, with D possibly matching TRBD1 (6 bases). V was pared by 2 bases and J by 1 base, with 8 bases between. Germline V gives CDR1 LNHDA, CDR2 SQIVND (reference sequence). The CDR3 runs 14 residues. The CDR3 loop is CASSILQGNTEAFF. In DNA, the CDR3 is TGTGCCAGTAGTATATTACAGGGGAACACTGAAGCTTTCTTT. Combining the CDR3 with reference TRBV19 and TRBJ1-1 gives the whole variable domain DGGITQSPKYLFRKEGQNVTLSCEQNLNHDAMYWYRQDPGQGLRLIYYSQIVNDFQKGDIAEGYSVSREKKESFPLTVTSAQKNPTAFYLCASSILQGNTEAFFGQGTRLTVV.

This clone is deemed medium-sized. The chain is built from TRBV11-3 and TRBJ2-1, with TRBD2 matching 7 bases. With V trimmed by 4 bases and J by 5 bases, 14 bases remained unmatched. Germline V lookup: CDR1 SGHNT, CDR2 YENEEA. The CDR3 is 17 amino acids. The CDR3 DNA reads TGTGCCAGCAGCTCCTTCCCGGGGGGAAGAATCCACAATGAGCAGTTCTTC. Its translation: CASSSFPGGRIHNEQFF. Based on the CDR3 plus reference TRBV11-3 and TRBJ2-1, the full variable domain is EAGVVQSPRYKIIEKKQPVAFWCNPISGHNTLYWYLQNLGQGPELLIRYENEEAVDDSQLPKDRFSAERLKGVDSTLKIQPAELGDSAVYLCASSSFPGGRIHNEQFFGPGTRLTVL.

The CDR3 is CASSYGTANTGELFF. In DNA form, the CDR3 reads TGTGCCAGCAGTTACGGGACGGCGAACACCGGGGAGCTGTTTTTT. The genes are TRBV6-8 and TRBJ2-2; D possibly uses TRBD1 or TRBD2 (5 bases each). Looked up from germline, CDR1 is MNHGY and CDR2 is SAAAGT. The CDR3 loop spans 15 amino acids. Trimming pared 2 bases from V and 0 bases from J, leaving 7 bases between.

The sample holds a few counts of this clone. V usage is TRBV30 and J usage is TRBJ2-1; D tentatively reads TRBD1 or TRBD2 (5 bases each). The CDR3 length is 12 residues. Germline V gene lookup returns CDR1 GTSNPN and CDR2 SVGIG (reference sequence). With 0 bases removed from V and 15 bases from J, the gap between germline ends came to 15 bases. The CDR3 loop is CAWSVARDRPFF. For the CDR3, the DNA is TGTGCCTGGAGTGTCGCCCGGGACCGACCGTTCTTC.

J is TRBJ1-2 and V is TRBV14; the D is unclear. The CDR3 loop spans 13 amino acids. V was cut by 3 bases and J by 6 bases, with 11 bases left in between. CDR1 SGHDN and CDR2 FVKESK come from the germline V gene. In nucleotides, the CDR3 is TGTGCCAGCAGCCAGCGACGAGGGAATGGCTACACCTTC. Its translation is CASSQRRGNGYTF.

J is TRBJ2-7 and V is TRBV5-1; 7 nucleotides align to TRBD2. J lost 3 bases, V lost 0 bases, and 6 bases had no gene match. Germline loops: CDR1 SGHRS, CDR2 YFSETQ. CDR3 length: 15 residues. The CDR3: CASSLGDGGSYEQYF. CDR3 in DNA: TGCGCCAGCAGCTTGGGGGACGGGGGGAGCTACGAGCAGTACTTC. Full variable domain (remainder filled in from reference TRBV5-1 and TRBJ2-7): KAGVTQTPRYLIKTRGQQVTLSCSPISGHRSVSWYQQTPGQGLQFLFEYFSETQRNKGNFPGRFSGRQFSNSRSEMNVSTLELGDSALYLCASSLGDGGSYEQYFGPGTRLTVT.

Only a few counts were recorded for this clone. For the CDR3, the DNA is TGTGCCAGCAGTCTCACGGGATACGGTGAGCAGTACTTC. Protein product: CASSLTGYGEQYF. The chain links TRBV6-8 to TRBJ2-7, with D possibly TRBD2 on 5 matching bases. The CDR3 loop spans 13 amino acids. V dropped 5 bases and J dropped 7 bases, with 15 bases sitting between them. Germline assignment: CDR1 MNHGY and CDR2 SAAAGT.

The rearrangement links TRBV5-1 to TRBJ2-3; 9 bases are a match to TRBD2. This CDR3 region has 15 residues. Germline trimming cut 4 bases from V and 2 bases from J; bases unmatched to any gene: 5. CDR1 is SGHRS, CDR2 YFSETQ, per germline. The CDR3 is CASSPVAGDTDTQYF. The CDR3 coding sequence is TGCGCCAGCAGCCCCGTAGCGGGGGACACAGATACGCAGTATTTT.

The rearrangement uses TRBV9 and TRBJ1-5; no firm D call. V dropped 5 bases and J dropped 7 bases, with 10 bases sitting between them. The CDR3 consists of 12 residues. Germline assignment: CDR1 SGDLS and CDR2 YYNGEE. CDR3 coding DNA: TGTGCCAGCAGTGAAGAGGTCCAGCCCCAGCATTTT. Protein sequence: CASSEEVQPQHF. Looking up the rest from reference TRBV9 and TRBJ1-5 gives the full variable domain: DSGVTQTPKHLITATGQRVTLRCSPRSGDLSVYWYQQSLDQGLQFLIQYYNGEERAKGNILERFSAQQFPDLHSELNLSSLELGDSALYFCASSEEVQPQHFGDGTRLSIL.

This clone is categorized as medium-sized. J is TRBJ2-6 and V is TRBV6-8; D is possibly TRBD1 (6 bases). The germline V gene encodes CDR1 MNHGY and CDR2 SAAAGT. The V end lost 5 bases, the J end lost 0 bases, and 17 bases lay between the germline ends. This CDR3 comprises 18 residues. The CDR3: CASSPEQGSSSGANVLTF. The CDR3 nucleotides read TGTGCCAGCAGTCCTGAACAGGGATCGAGCTCTGGGGCCAACGTCCTGACTTTC.

This clone has only a few counts. V gene TRBV11-3 combines with J gene TRBJ1-5, with D uncertain. V lost 5 bases and J 2 bases, leaving 10 bases between the germline ends. This CDR3 is 14 amino acids long. CDR1 is SGHNT, CDR2 YENEEA, per germline. The CDR3 sequence is CASSPQYGNQPQHF. Written as DNA, the CDR3 is TGTGCCAGCAGCCCTCAGTACGGCAATCAGCCCCAGCATTTT. The variable domain in full, completed from reference TRBV11-3 and TRBJ1-5, reads EAGVVQSPRYKIIEKKQPVAFWCNPISGHNTLYWYLQNLGQGPELLIRYENEEAVDDSQLPKDRFSAERLKGVDSTLKIQPAELGDSAVYLCASSPQYGNQPQHFGDGTRLSIL.

The V and J genes are TRBV9 and TRBJ1-2; no definite D call. The CDR3 sequence is 13 residues long. V lost 0 bases and J 7 bases, leaving 10 bases between the germline ends. In germline, CDR1 is SGDLS, CDR2 YYNGEE. The CDR3 region is CASSVVGFGGYTF. In DNA form, the CDR3 reads TGTGCCAGCAGCGTAGTAGGGTTTGGTGGCTACACCTTC.

The chain uses TRBV29-1 and TRBJ2-3; D uncertain. Trimming removed 1 base from V and 2 bases from J, with 10 bases in between. Looked up from germline, CDR1 is SQVTM and CDR2 is ANQGSEA. The CDR3 is made up of 14 amino acids. The CDR3 DNA reads as TGCAGCGTTGAAGGCTTGGGAACCACAGATACGCAGTATTTT. Protein: CSVEGLGTTDTQYF.

The chain couples TRBV29-1 to TRBJ2-5; D might be TRBD2 (5 bases). The CDR3 consists of 14 residues. CDR1 is SQVTM and CDR2 is ANQGSEA in the germline V gene. Trimming took 1 base from V and 3 from J, leaving 12 bases between them. CDR3 in DNA: TGCAGCGTTGAAGTGGGGAGTAGGAAAGAGACCCAGTACTTC. It codes for CSVEVGSRKETQYF.

This clone was seen a few times. The chain links TRBV19 to TRBJ2-7; 7 bases match TRBD1. In germline, CDR1 is LNHDA, CDR2 SQIVND (reference sequence). The CDR3 spans 14 residues. V dropped 8 bases and J dropped 1; count of bases not matched to a gene: 8. CDR3 sequence (DNA): TGTGCCAGTTCAGAACAGGGGATGTCCTACGAGCAGTACTTC. As protein: CASSEQGMSYEQYF.

The CDR3 nucleotides are TGTGCCAGCAGGGACAGGGGGCGGCTCTATGGCTACACCTTC. Its protein product is CASRDRGRLYGYTF. The chain employs TRBV6-8 and TRBJ1-2, with 11 bases identical to TRBD1. The CDR3 has 14 amino acids. With V trimmed by 6 bases and J by 4 bases, 4 bases remained unmatched. Looked up from germline, CDR1 is MNHGY and CDR2 is SAAAGT.

This chain links TRBV11-3 with TRBJ1-6, with D hard to call. The V gene lost 1 base and the J gene lost 2 bases, with 15 bases spanning the gap. CDR3 length: 18 residues. From germline, CDR1 is SGHNT and CDR2 YENEEA. CDR3 coding DNA: TGTGCCAGCAGCTTAGGTGGGCAGAGGAGCACCTATAATTCACCCCTCCACTTT. Translating gives CASSLGGQRSTYNSPLHF.